The 8 T cell receptor beta chains below come from one sample, sequenced in a study of blood T cell repertoires in COVID-19. Measured with immunoSEQ multiplex PCR; TCRdb has only the in-frame clones, and not every one. Of roughly 220,000 clones detected, less than 90% appear once; the ten largest clones hold approximately 2.7%. The sequencing input was PBMCs or T cells enriched from blood (not recorded which). The receptors here all came from a woman in her twenties or thirties who had recovered from COVID-19.

The rearrangement joins TRBV10-2 to TRBJ2-3; 13 bases align to TRBD2. The V and J ends lost 9 bases and 6 bases, in that order; junction bases with no gene match: 9. This CDR3 spans 15 amino acids. CDR1 is WSHSY and CDR2 is SAAADI in the germline V gene. The CDR3 region is CASALAGGTWDTQYF. The CDR3 nucleotides are TGCGCCAGTGCACTAGCGGGGGGGACTTGGGATACGCAGTATTTT.

The CDR3 sequence: CASSSGLARNEQFF. The DNA for the CDR3 is TGTGCCAGCAGCTCCGGACTAGCGCGTAATGAGCAGTTCTTC. The chain carries TRBV7-9 and TRBJ2-1, with TRBD2 identical over 9 bases. Trimming at V came to 4 bases and at J to 7 bases, leaving 5 bases not matched to a gene. Germline CDR1 is SEHNR and CDR2 is FQNEAQ (reference sequence). This CDR3 comprises 14 residues.

The rearrangement joins TRBV15 to TRBJ1-4; maybe TRBD1 (5 bases). The germline V gene has CDR1 LNHNV and CDR2 YYDKDF (reference sequence). CDR3 size: 16 residues. V shed 2 bases and J shed 6 bases, with 16 bases lying between them. This chain's CDR3 is CATSRSPQAIYEKLFF. CDR3 coding DNA: TGTGCCACCAGCAGATCCCCACAGGCGATTTATGAAAAACTGTTTTTT.

The chain couples TRBV4-3 to TRBJ1-5; possibly TRBD1 for D (5 bases). Between the trimmed V and J ends, which lost 0 bases and 6 bases, there was a span of 12 bases. This CDR3 has 15 amino acids. CDR1 is LGHNA and CDR2 is YSLEER in the germline V gene. The CDR3 DNA reads as TGCGCCAGCAGCCAAGACCGAAGCGGGGGTCAGCCCCAGCATTTT. Amino acid sequence: CASSQDRSGGQPQHF.

The chain is built from TRBV19 and TRBJ2-5; 8 positions agree with TRBD1. After removal of 5 bases from V and 3 bases from J, the junction contained 2 bases not matched to a gene. Germline-derived CDR1 and CDR2 are LNHDA and SQIVND (reference sequence). The CDR3 sequence is 13 residues long. For the CDR3, the DNA is TGTGCCAGTAGTTCAGGGGGCAAAGAGACCCAGTACTTC. This codes for CASSSGGKETQYF.

The chain combines TRBV7-3 with TRBJ2-2; TRBD1 aligns across 7 bases. Germline CDR1 reads SGHTA; CDR2 reads FQGTGA. J lost 0 bases, V lost 2 bases, and 0 bases had no gene match. The CDR3 loop spans 15 amino acids. The CDR3 bases are TGTGCCAGCAGCTTAGGACAGGCGAACACCGGGGAGCTGTTTTTT. It codes for CASSLGQANTGELFF. Using reference TRBV7-3 and TRBJ2-2 for the parts outside the CDR3, the full variable domain is GAGVSQTPSNKVTEKGKYVELRCDPISGHTALYWYRQSLGQGPEFLIYFQGTGAADDSGLPNDRFFAVRPEGSVSTLKIQRTERGDSAVYLCASSLGQANTGELFFGEGSRLTVL.

J is TRBJ1-2 and V is TRBV7-2; 12 bases fit TRBD1. After removal of 5 bases from V and 7 bases from J, the junction contained 8 bases not matched to a gene. CDR1 and CDR2 (germline): SGHTA, FQGNSA. This CDR3 comprises 15 residues. CDR3 DNA: TGTGCCAGCAGCATACCGGGACAGGGGGCTGGTGGCTACACCTTC. Translated, it gives CASSIPGQGAGGYTF.

The rearrangement uses TRBV11-3 and TRBJ2-2, with a possible D match to TRBD1 (5 bases). This CDR3 contains 15 residues. CDR1 is SGHNT, CDR2 YENEEA, per germline. V gave up 3 bases and J gave up 4 bases, with 12 bases separating them. CDR3 sequence reads: CASSLGQGSTGELFF. CDR3 DNA sequence: TGTGCCAGCAGCTTGGGCCAGGGATCCACCGGGGAGCTGTTTTTT.